This T cell receptor beta chain originates from a study of blood T cell repertoires in COVID-19. Study-wide context: Italy, Spain and the United States were the sources of the convalescent and acute COVID-19 samples. PBMCs, B-cell-depleted T cells, or T cells provided the cDNA or gDNA that made up the material.

In the authors' workflow: Quantification of nucleated cells was approximated via reference gene primer amplification. Sequencing used immunoSEQ multiplex PCR; TCRdb keeps in-frame clones, though not all of them. The V and J calls and the clone size are those of that table, but D and trimming were determined from the DNA. In the table there are tens of thousands of clones, 88% of which are singletons. Those enrolled in Seattle joined during active infection and were followed longitudinally afterward. Sequenced: peripheral blood. This receptor was identified in a woman aged 60-75 years with COVID-19, enrolled during active disease.

The CDR3 region has the DNA TGCGCCAGCAGCTTGGCCCCGGGACAGGGCGTGAACGAGCAGTACTTC. It is translated as CASSLAPGQGVNEQYF. V usage is TRBV5-1 and J usage is TRBJ2-7; the match to TRBD1 covers 9 bases. Germline lookup yields CDR1 SGHRS and CDR2 YFSETQ. V shed 0 bases, J shed 5 bases, and the junction held 9 bases outside the gene matches. The CDR3 has 16 amino acids.